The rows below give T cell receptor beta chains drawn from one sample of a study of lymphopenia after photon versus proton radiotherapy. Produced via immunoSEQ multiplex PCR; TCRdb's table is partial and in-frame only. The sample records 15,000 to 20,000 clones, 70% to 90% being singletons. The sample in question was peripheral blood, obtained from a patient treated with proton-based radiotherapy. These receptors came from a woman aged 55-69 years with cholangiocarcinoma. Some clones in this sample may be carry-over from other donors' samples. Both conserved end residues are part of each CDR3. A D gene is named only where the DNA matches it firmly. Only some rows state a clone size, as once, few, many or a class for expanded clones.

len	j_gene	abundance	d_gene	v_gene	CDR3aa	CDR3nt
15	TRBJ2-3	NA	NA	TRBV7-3	CASSLSPAVADTQYF	TGTGCCAGCAGCTTAAGTCCTGCGGTAGCGGATACGCAGTATTTT
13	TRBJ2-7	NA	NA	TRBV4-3	CASSQEVPDEQYF	TGCGCCAGCAGCCAAGAGGTTCCAGACGAGCAGTACTTC
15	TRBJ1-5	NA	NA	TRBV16	CASSRSGRVNQPQHF	TGTGCCAGCAGCCGTTCCGGCAGGGTCAATCAGCCCCAGCATTTT
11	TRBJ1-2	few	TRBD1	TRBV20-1	CSAPGGNGYTF	TGCAGTGCCCCAGGGGGAAATGGCTACACCTTC
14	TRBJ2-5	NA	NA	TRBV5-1	CASSDQLAGETQYF	TGCGCCAGCAGCGACCAACTAGCTGGTGAGACCCAGTACTTC
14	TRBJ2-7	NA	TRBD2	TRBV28	CASSLGTIAYEQYF	TGTGCCAGCAGTTTAGGGACTATTGCCTACGAGCAGTACTTC
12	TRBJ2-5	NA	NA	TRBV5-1	CASSGTRETQYF	TGCGCCAGCAGCGGAACAAGGGAGACCCAGTACTTC
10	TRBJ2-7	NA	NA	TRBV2	CATRLGEQHF	TGTGCCACCCGACTCGGCGAGCAGCACTTC
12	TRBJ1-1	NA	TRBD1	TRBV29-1	CSVEGTGLEAFF	TGCAGCGTTGAAGGGACAGGTCTGGAAGCTTTCTTT
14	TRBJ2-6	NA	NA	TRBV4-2	CASSQDAGANVLTF	TGTGCCAGCAGCCAAGATGCGGGGGCCAACGTCCTGACTTTC
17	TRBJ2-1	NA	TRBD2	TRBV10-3	CAIRRGLAGGRRDEQFF	TGTGCCATCAGGAGGGGACTAGCGGGAGGAAGGAGGGATGAGCAGTTCTTC
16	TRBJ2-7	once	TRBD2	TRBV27	CASSTPWGEGSYEQYF	TGTGCCAGCAGTACCCCGTGGGGGGAGGGCTCCTACGAGCAGTACTTC
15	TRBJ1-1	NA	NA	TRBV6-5	CASSRSGSMNTEAFF	TGTGCCAGCAGCCGGTCAGGGAGCATGAACACTGAAGCTTTCTTT
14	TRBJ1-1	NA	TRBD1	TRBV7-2	CASSNDRAGTEAFF	TGTGCCAGCAGCAACGACAGGGCGGGGACTGAAGCTTTCTTT
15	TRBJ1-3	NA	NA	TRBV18	CASSLGTLPGNTIYF	TGTGCCAGCTCACTAGGGACCCTCCCTGGAAACACCATATATTTT
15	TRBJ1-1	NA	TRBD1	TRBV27	CASSLGHRGNTEAFF	TGTGCCAGCAGTTTAGGACACAGGGGGAACACTGAAGCTTTCTTT
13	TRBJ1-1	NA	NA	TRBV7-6	CASSLVEDTEAFF	TGTGCCAGCAGCTTAGTGGAGGACACTGAAGCTTTCTTT
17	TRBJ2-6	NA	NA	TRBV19	CASRGGQSLSGANVLTF	TGTGCCAGTAGGGGGGGACAGAGTCTCTCTGGGGCCAACGTCCTGACTTTC
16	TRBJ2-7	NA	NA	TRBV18	CASSPPKGTSGYEQYF	TGTGCCAGCTCACCACCGAAGGGAACTAGTGGGTACGAGCAGTACTTC
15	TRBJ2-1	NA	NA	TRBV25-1	CASSGSDHAYNEQFF	TGTGCCAGCAGTGGTAGCGATCACGCCTACAATGAGCAGTTCTTC
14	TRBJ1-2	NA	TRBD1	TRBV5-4	CASSGQGALRGHTF	TGTGCCAGCAGCGGACAGGGGGCGTTACGTGGGCACACCTTC
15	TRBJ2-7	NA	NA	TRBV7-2	CASSSYRQADYEQYF	TGTGCCAGCAGCTCCTATCGTCAGGCCGACTACGAGCAGTACTTC
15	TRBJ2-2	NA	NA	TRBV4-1	CASSQGQANTGELFF	TGCGCCAGCAGCCAAGGCCAGGCGAACACCGGGGAGCTGTTTTTT
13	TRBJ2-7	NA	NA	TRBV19	CASSMMGTYEQYF	TGTGCCAGTAGTATGATGGGGACCTACGAGCAGTACTTC
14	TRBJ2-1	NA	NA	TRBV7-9	CASSLEGRNNEQFF	TGTGCCAGCAGCTTAGAGGGGAGGAACAATGAGCAGTTCTTC
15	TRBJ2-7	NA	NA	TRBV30	CAWVTPGPVYHEQYF	TGTGCCTGGGTAACTCCGGGCCCCGTGTATCACGAGCAGTACTTC
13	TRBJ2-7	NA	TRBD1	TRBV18	CASSQEQGAEQYF	TGTGCCAGCTCACAGGAACAGGGGGCCGAGCAGTACTTC
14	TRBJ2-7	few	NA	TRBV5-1	CASSLGLDPYEQYF	TGCGCCAGCAGCTTGGGACTCGATCCATACGAGCAGTACTTC
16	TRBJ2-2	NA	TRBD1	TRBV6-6	CASRPPGGRSGGELFF	TGTGCCAGCAGACCCCCAGGGGGCAGGTCGGGCGGGGAGCTGTTTTTT
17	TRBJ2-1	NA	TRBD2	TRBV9	CASSVGRGLAGKNEQFF	TGTGCCAGCAGCGTAGGACGAGGACTAGCGGGGAAGAATGAGCAGTTCTTC
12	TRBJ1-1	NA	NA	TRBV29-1	CSALQGGTEAFF	TGCAGCGCTCTTCAGGGAGGTACTGAAGCTTTCTTT
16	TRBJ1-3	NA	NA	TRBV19	CASSIVMSSSGNTIYF	TGTGCCAGTAGTATTGTTATGTCAAGCTCTGGAAACACCATATATTTT
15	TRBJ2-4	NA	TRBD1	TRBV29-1	CSVAERQGLSNIQYF	TGCAGCGTTGCGGAAAGACAGGGGTTATCGAACATTCAGTACTTC
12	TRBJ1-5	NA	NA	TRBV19	CASSVKVQPQHF	TGTGCCAGTAGTGTGAAGGTTCAGCCCCAGCATTTT
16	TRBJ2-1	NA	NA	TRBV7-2	CASSEWGFTAYNEQFF	TGTGCCAGCAGCGAGTGGGGATTCACAGCGTACAATGAGCAGTTCTTC
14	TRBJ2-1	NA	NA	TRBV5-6	CASLKWPLQDEQFF	TGTGCCAGCCTAAAGTGGCCCCTACAAGATGAGCAGTTCTTC
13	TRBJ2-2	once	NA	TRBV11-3	CASSLDFYGELFF	TGTGCCAGCAGCTTAGATTTTTACGGGGAGCTGTTTTTT
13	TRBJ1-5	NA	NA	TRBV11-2	CASSSNSNQPQHF	TGTGCCAGCAGCTCCAATAGCAATCAGCCCCAGCATTTT
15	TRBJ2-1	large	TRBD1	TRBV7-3	CASSTGTGTYNEQFF	TGTGCCAGCAGTACCGGGACAGGGACTTACAATGAGCAGTTCTTC
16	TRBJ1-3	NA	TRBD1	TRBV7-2	CASSLTGGSAGNTIYF	TGTGCCAGCAGCTTAACAGGGGGCAGTGCTGGAAACACCATATATTTT
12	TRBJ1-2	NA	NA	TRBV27	CASSYTGDGYTF	TGTGCCAGCAGTTATACGGGAGATGGCTACACCTTC
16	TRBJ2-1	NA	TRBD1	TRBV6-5	CASSYSSGTGSNEQFF	TGTGCCAGCAGTTACTCGTCGGGGACAGGTAGCAATGAGCAGTTCTTC
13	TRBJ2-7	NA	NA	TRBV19	CASGGPPSYEQYF	TGTGCCTCCGGCGGGCCCCCGTCCTACGAGCAGTACTTC
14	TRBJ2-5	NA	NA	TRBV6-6	CASRNTGPSGTQYF	TGTGCCAGCAGGAACACCGGGCCCTCCGGGACCCAGTACTTC
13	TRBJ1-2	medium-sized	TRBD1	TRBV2	CASSGQENYGYTF	TGTGCCAGCAGCGGACAGGAAAACTATGGCTACACCTTC
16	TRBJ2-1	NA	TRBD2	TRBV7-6	CASSLAGGGAYNEQFF	TGTGCCAGCAGCTTAGCCGGCGGGGGGGCCTACAATGAGCAGTTCTTC
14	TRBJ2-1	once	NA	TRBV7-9	CASSSSLEIGEQFF	TGTGCCAGCAGCTCTAGCCTGGAGATTGGTGAGCAGTTCTTC
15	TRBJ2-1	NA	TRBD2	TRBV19	CASSIGTSGSNEQFF	TGTGCCAGTAGTATAGGCACTAGCGGGAGCAATGAGCAGTTCTTC
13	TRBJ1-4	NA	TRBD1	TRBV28	CASGTVTNEKLFF	TGTGCCAGCGGGACAGTAACTAATGAAAAACTGTTTTTT
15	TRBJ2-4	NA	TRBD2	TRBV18	CASSGTSGGSNIQYF	TGTGCCAGCTCAGGGACTAGCGGGGGTTCAAACATTCAGTACTTC
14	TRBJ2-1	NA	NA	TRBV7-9	CASSESRGYNEQFF	TGTGCCAGCAGCGAGTCCCGGGGTTACAATGAGCAGTTCTTC
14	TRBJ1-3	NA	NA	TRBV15	CATSRPSSGNTIYF	TGTGCCACCAGCAGACCGAGCTCTGGAAACACCATATATTTT
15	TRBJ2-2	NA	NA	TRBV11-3	CASSTPGQFPGELFF	TGTGCCAGCAGCACACCTGGACAGTTCCCCGGGGAGCTGTTTTTT
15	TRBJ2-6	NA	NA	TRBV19	CASSSATSGANVLTF	TGTGCCAGTAGTTCGGCGACTTCTGGGGCCAACGTCCTGACTTTC
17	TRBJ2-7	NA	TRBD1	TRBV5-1	CASSLASVDRGPYEQYF	TGCGCCAGCAGCTTGGCCAGCGTGGACAGGGGGCCCTACGAGCAGTACTTC